This is a list of T cell receptor beta chains from one sample in a study of blood T cells in healthy people across ages. Via MiXCR, TCRdb re-called the 5' RACE reads, giving one row per CDR3 protein. The sample lists some 760,000 distinct CDR3 sequences, roughly 25% occurring once. Another study also made use of these data, one on T cells of mothers and their children.

The sequenced sample was blood. Every receptor here comes from a boy between 10 and 17 years old in good health. Both conserved end residues are trimmed from each CDR3. Each record gives: clone size, J gene, V gene, CDR3 protein. Clone size appears in some rows only: once, few, many, or a class for an expanded clone.

size: few; J: TRBJ1-2; V: TRBV27; CDR3: ASSLRRTGPHGYT
size: -; J: TRBJ1-3; V: TRBV6-5; CDR3: ASSYSGGAGNTIY
size: many; J: TRBJ2-1; V: TRBV29-1; CDR3: SVEDRRGSNYNEQF
size: few; J: TRBJ2-1; V: TRBV10-3; CDR3: AISEFGQGAENNEQF
size: -; J: TRBJ1-2; V: TRBV29-1; CDR3: SVDQGDGYGYT
size: -; J: TRBJ2-7; V: TRBV10-3; CDR3: AISESGNSYEQY
size: -; J: TRBJ2-4; V: TRBV9; CDR3: ASSVGQVEGIQY
size: -; J: TRBJ2-5; V: TRBV12-3/TRBV12-4; CDR3: ASSLRRQGKETQY
size: few; J: TRBJ1-1; V: TRBV4-3; CDR3: ASTKITETGGTEAF
size: -; J: -; V: TRBV29-1; CDR3: SVEGDPNEQF
size: many; J: TRBJ1-2; V: TRBV29-1; CDR3: SVELGSGYT
size: -; J: TRBJ2-5; V: TRBV29-1; CDR3: SLEGETQY
size: -; J: TRBJ2-1; V: TRBV19; CDR3: ASSPGPSGYSYNEQF
size: -; J: TRBJ2-4; V: TRBV5-1; CDR3: ASSSEGTIGNIQY
size: -; J: TRBJ2-7; V: TRBV20-1; CDR3: SASRRGSYSYEQY
size: few; J: TRBJ1-2; V: TRBV20-1; CDR3: SARPPFRVSYGYT
size: few; J: TRBJ2-1; V: TRBV4-1; CDR3: ASSQGTLLYNEQF
size: -; J: TRBJ1-2; V: TRBV29-1; CDR3: SVEEPGNYGYT
size: -; J: TRBJ2-7; V: TRBV18; CDR3: ASSPTGAMTYEQY
size: few; J: TRBJ2-3; V: TRBV7-2; CDR3: ASSLASGSSTDTQY
size: few; J: TRBJ2-5; V: TRBV4-1; CDR3: ASSQDLGGREETQY
size: -; J: TRBJ1-3; V: TRBV29-1; CDR3: SVELGANGNTIY
size: few; J: -; V: TRBV29-1; CDR3: SVAGLAGGPSGNEQF